A selection of T cell receptor beta chains follows, all from one sample in a study of TIL therapy for anti-PD-1-resistant metastatic lung cancer. Assay: immunoSEQ multiplex PCR; the TCRdb copy retains only in-frame clones and omits some. The sample consists of tens of thousands of clones, roughly 80% of them appearing once. Specimen: blood, collected at baseline. All receptors derive from a person aged 25 to 85 with non-small cell lung cancer. CDR3s include the opening cysteine and the closing phenylalanine or tryptophan. The D gene is left open where the match is weak. The size entry is marked missing in some rows and otherwise reads once, few, many or a size class.

clone_size d_call cdr3_length j_call v_call cdr3_aa cdr3_nt
few TRBD1 14 TRBJ2-7 TRBV13 CASSQRDRTYEQYF TGTGCCAGCAGCCAACGGGACAGGACCTACGAGCAGTACTTC
medium-sized NA 14 TRBJ1-6 TRBV2 CASSDLKWGSPLHF TGTGCCAGCAGTGACCTAAAGTGGGGTTCACCCCTCCACTTT
few NA 14 TRBJ1-2 TRBV7-8 CASSLGQGHYGYTF TGTGCCAGCAGCTTAGGTCAGGGTCACTATGGCTACACCTTC
NA TRBD1 16 TRBJ2-3 TRBV28 CASSLMGQEASDTQYF TGTGCCAGCAGTTTAATGGGACAGGAGGCGTCAGATACGCAGTATTTT
NA NA 15 TRBJ1-2 TRBV9 CASSVDTGRGYGYTF TGTGCCAGCAGCGTAGATACAGGGAGGGGCTATGGCTACACCTTC
NA TRBD2 16 TRBJ2-7 TRBV27 CASSLSTLAGGYEQYF TGTGCCAGCAGTTTATCGACACTAGCGGGTGGATACGAGCAGTACTTC
NA NA 14 TRBJ2-3 TRBV7-2 CASRKGGGADTQYF TGTGCCAGCAGAAAGGGAGGGGGAGCAGATACGCAGTATTTT
NA NA 13 TRBJ2-7 TRBV27 CASSFQGGYEQYF TGTGCCAGCAGTTTTCAGGGGGGCTACGAGCAGTACTTC
NA TRBD1 13 TRBJ1-1 TRBV7-2 CASSWTGGTEAFF TGTGCCAGCAGCTGGACAGGAGGAACTGAAGCTTTCTTT
few NA 14 TRBJ1-5 TRBV6-5 CASSLDGHRQPQHF TGTGCCAGCAGCCTCGACGGGCACAGACAGCCCCAGCATTTT
NA NA 13 TRBJ2-7 TRBV25-1 CASSRQGAYEQYF TGTGCCAGCAGTCGCCAGGGAGCCTACGAGCAGTACTTC
NA NA 16 TRBJ1-5 TRBV28 CASRVRVTQPYQPQHF TGTGCCAGCAGGGTCAGGGTAACCCAACCTTATCAGCCCCAGCATTTT
NA TRBD1 12 TRBJ2-5 TRBV29-1 CSAPEDRGAQYF TGCAGCGCCCCTGAAGACAGGGGAGCCCAGTACTTC
NA TRBD1 16 TRBJ1-2 TRBV12-5 CASGLGSNEQGASYTF TGTGCTAGTGGTTTGGGATCGAATGAACAGGGGGCTAGCTACACCTTC
NA TRBD2 16 TRBJ2-3 TRBV19 CASRDSSGRATDTQYF TGTGCCAGTAGGGACTCTAGCGGGAGGGCAACAGATACGCAGTATTTT
few TRBD2 13 TRBJ2-7 TRBV2 CASTEGLVYEQYF TGTGCCAGCACCGAGGGACTAGTCTACGAGCAGTACTTC
few TRBD1 16 TRBJ2-6 TRBV6-5 CASSYSDRAGANVLTF TGTGCCAGCAGTTACTCGGACAGGGCTGGGGCCAACGTCCTGACTTTC
NA NA 13 TRBJ2-7 TRBV30 CAWSVFGNYEQYF TGTGCCTGGAGTGTATTTGGGAACTACGAGCAGTACTTC
NA NA 16 TRBJ2-5 TRBV9 CASSEEGDRGEETQYF TGTGCCAGCAGCGAGGAGGGGGACAGAGGGGAAGAGACCCAGTACTTC
NA NA 15 TRBJ1-4 TRBV11-2 CASSPQGRYNEKLFF TGTGCCAGCAGCCCACAGGGACGCTATAATGAAAAACTGTTTTTT
once NA 13 TRBJ1-2 TRBV2 CASSGETNYGYTF TGTGCCAGCAGTGGGGAAACTAACTATGGCTACACCTTC
NA NA 13 TRBJ1-2 TRBV6-6 CASRGVREGGYTF TGTGCCAGCAGGGGTGTTAGGGAGGGAGGCTACACCTTC
NA NA 14 TRBJ1-2 TRBV14 CASSQSPGPGSYTF TGTGCCAGCAGCCAATCACCGGGCCCGGGGAGCTACACCTTC
NA NA 12 TRBJ1-2 TRBV6-1 CASSEGGNGYTF TGTGCCAGCAGTGAAGGTGGCAACGGCTACACCTTC
NA NA 12 TRBJ2-7 TRBV18 CASSPDSYEQYF TGTGCCAGCTCACCGGACAGCTACGAGCAGTACTTC
few TRBD2 16 TRBJ2-3 TRBV5-4 CASSPRLARVADTQYF TGTGCCAGCAGCCCCCGACTAGCTCGGGTGGCAGATACGCAGTATTTT
once NA 11 TRBJ2-1 TRBV10-3 CAIGADGRQFF TGTGCCATCGGAGCGGACGGTCGGCAGTTCTTC